This T cell receptor (beta chain) came from a study of tumor and adjacent non-tumor tissue in lung cancer. CDR1 and CDR2 (germline): MGHRA, YSYEKL. The CDR3 covers 16 residues. This sample's RNA came from whole unsorted tissue. Distant lung tissue was collected more than 3 cm away from the tumor edge. A note on this clonotype: One end of the junction varies from germline; a read error may be responsible.

Three rounds of nested PCR, following a modified ARM-PCR protocol, produced the TCRbeta library. MiXCR, run by TCRdb on the multiplex PCR reads, gives a single entry per CDR3 protein. In the table there are 90,000 to 100,000 distinct CDR3 sequences, 75% to 90% of which are singletons. This TCR was sampled from a man in his fifties or sixties with small cell lung cancer. The rearrangement uses TRBV4-1 and TRBJ2-3; D gene unclear. The specimen was distant non-tumor lung tissue. In nucleotides, the CDR3 is TGCGCCAGCAGCCAAGCGATCTTCCAGAGCACAGATACACAGAATTTT. Its translation is CASSQAIFQSTDTQNF.